This T cell receptor beta chain is from a study of identical twins (dated by TCRdb to about 2016). Context from the whole study: The study deep-sequenced TCR alpha and beta repertoires from monozygotic twins, unrelated adults of various ages and cord blood to test whether fetal clonotypes persist. To rule out contamination, replicate twin experiments were performed at different times with different library preparation protocols. Broad study findings and their caveats: Invariant T cells such as MAIT and iNKT could partly confound zero-insertion analyses, though diverse VJ usage argued against this for most clonotypes. Because the same donors could not be followed over many years, the conclusions relied on cross-sectional statistical analysis. Out-of-frame TCR alpha sharing in monozygotic twins was systematically underestimated by recombination models, whereas sharing between unrelated individuals was in agreement with the recombination models. Excess twin sharing in beta out-of-frame sequences was weaker because fewer shared sequences lowered the signal-to-noise ratio. Compared with coincidental sharing between unrelated individuals, an excess of low generation-probability sequences was observed among out-of-frame TCR alpha sequences shared between twins. Abundant cord blood beta clonotypes carried fewer insertions; young adult naive repertoires showed a weaker similar trend, while memory repertoires showed none.

The library was produced with 5' RACE. Sequencing used an Illumina HiSeq 2000. A universal primer binding site was added through template switching, and the final cDNA carried a unique molecular identifier so that TCR cDNA molecules could be counted accurately. Specific primers in the conserved constant-segment region were used to synthesize first-strand cDNA for the TCR alpha and beta chains. To control for contamination, every cDNA library carried two barcodes: a SMART-Mk sample barcode plus Illumina barcodes. Two successive PCR steps introduced TruSeq adapter sequences along with Illumina sample barcodes. Sequencing of the TCR alpha and beta cDNA libraries was done on the Illumina HiSeq platform using custom primers. Per the authors' processing: Unique molecular identifiers were extracted from raw reads with MiGEC, and CDR3 positions were determined with MiXCR. For each individual, recombination models were inferred using an EM algorithm with the repgenHMM and IGoR tools. Shared clonotypes were analyzed with the tcR package in R, and sharing was normalized by the product of cloneset sizes. Out-of-frame nonproductive sequences were analyzed to study raw recombination free of thymic and clonal selection effects. TCRdb redid the processing of the public reads, applying fastp at Q25 and MiXCR, and retained in-frame beta chains. Identical CDR3 protein sequences are pooled into one entry, listed with their most common genes and DNA. The V and J calls here are based on TCRdb, not the publication. Here the sample has around 510,000 distinct CDR3 sequences; about 13% occur a single time. Approximately 1% of the sample goes to the ten largest clones.

Only healthy Caucasian donors were included. The twin cohort comprised three pairs of female monozygotic twins, all aged about 18 to 29 years. CD4+ and CD8+ T cell populations were isolated with positive isolation kits from Invitrogen. Turning to this clonotype: Which antigen it targets is not known. No per-base quality is available; no much larger clone lies one base away.

These data also formed part of another study, on yellow fever vaccine responses in identical twins. The second study reports: The T cell response to vaccination in identical twins was reported by the authors to appear partly convergent and partly personalized. In identical twins, the study followed T cell clones that responded to the vaccine with precision.

The source material was CD4+ T cells sorted from blood. This sequence originates from a woman aged 18-29 years in good health.

The CDR3 protein is CASTAGTNQPQHF. The DNA sequence is given as TGTGCCAGCACCGCAGGGACCAATCAGCCCCAGCATTTT. The rearranged segments are TRBV12-3 or TRBV12-4 and TRBJ1-5; TRBD1 could be the D gene, as 5 bases match. The CDR3 has 13 amino acids, counting the end cysteine and phenylalanine. Here the CDR3 DNA is all that survives: 39 bases in frame from base 1. V lost 7 bases and J lost 3 bases; the stretch between them is 10 bases long.